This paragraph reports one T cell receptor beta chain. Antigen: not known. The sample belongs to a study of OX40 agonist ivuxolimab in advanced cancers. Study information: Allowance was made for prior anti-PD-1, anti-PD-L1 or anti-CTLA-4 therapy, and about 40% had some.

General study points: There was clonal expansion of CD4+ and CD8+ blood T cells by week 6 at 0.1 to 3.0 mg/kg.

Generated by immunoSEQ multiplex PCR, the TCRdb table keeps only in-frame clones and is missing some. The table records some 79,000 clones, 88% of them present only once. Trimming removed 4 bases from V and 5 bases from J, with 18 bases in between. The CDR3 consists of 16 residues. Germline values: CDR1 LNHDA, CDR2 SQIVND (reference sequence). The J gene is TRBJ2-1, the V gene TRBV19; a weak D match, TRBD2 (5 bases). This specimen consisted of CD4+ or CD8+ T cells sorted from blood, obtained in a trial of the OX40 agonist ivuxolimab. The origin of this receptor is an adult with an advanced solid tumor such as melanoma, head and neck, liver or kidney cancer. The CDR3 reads CASSKPLRASNNEQFF. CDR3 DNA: TGTGCCAGTAGTAAGCCCTTGCGGGCCTCGAACAATGAGCAGTTCTTC.